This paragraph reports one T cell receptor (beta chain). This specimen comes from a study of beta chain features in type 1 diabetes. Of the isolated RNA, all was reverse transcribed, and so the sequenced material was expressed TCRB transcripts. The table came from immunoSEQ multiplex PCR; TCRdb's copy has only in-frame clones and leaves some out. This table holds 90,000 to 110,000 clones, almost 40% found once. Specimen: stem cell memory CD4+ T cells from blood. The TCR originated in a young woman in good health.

The CDR3 DNA follows: TGTGCCAGCAGCAAAGTCCGGGACAGGGCGAAACTAAATCAGCCCCAGCATTTT. The encoded protein is CASSKVRDRAKLNQPQHF. The chain uses TRBV21-1 and TRBJ1-5; the table's D call of TRBD1 was not tested on the DNA. TRBV21-1 is a pseudogene. The CDR3 covers 18 residues.